Given below is one T cell receptor (beta chain) in context. This specimen comes from a study of blood T cell repertoires in COVID-19. Study as a whole: Nucleic acid was either cDNA or gDNA, and it came from T cells, B-cell-depleted T cells, or PBMCs.

The method was immunoSEQ multiplex PCR; TCRdb's version includes in-frame clones alone and lacks a portion of them. The table shows roughly 120,000 clones, with approximately 85% occurring only once. CDR3 length equals 12 residues. V was shortened by 2 bases and J by 9 bases, with 5 bases between the two germline ends. CDR1 is MDHEN and CDR2 is SYDVKM in the germline V gene. V usage is TRBV28 and J usage is TRBJ1-6, with no clear D. Sequencing was carried out using peripheral blood. The receptor was isolated from a human donor in a cohort sampled during active COVID-19. The CDR3 DNA sequence: TGTGCCAGCAGTTTAGTGAGTTCACCCCTCCACTTT. Protein product: CASSLVSSPLHF.